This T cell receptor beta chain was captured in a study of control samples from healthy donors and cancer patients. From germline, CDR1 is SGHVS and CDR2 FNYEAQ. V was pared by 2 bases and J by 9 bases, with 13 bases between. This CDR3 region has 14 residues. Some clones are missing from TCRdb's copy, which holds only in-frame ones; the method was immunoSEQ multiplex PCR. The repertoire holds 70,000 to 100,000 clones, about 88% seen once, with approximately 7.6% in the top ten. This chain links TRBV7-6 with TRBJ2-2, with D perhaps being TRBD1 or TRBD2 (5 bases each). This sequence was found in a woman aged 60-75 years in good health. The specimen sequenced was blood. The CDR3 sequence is CASSLRAGDRELFF. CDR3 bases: TGTGCCAGCAGCTTACGGGCTGGGGACCGGGAGCTGTTTTTT. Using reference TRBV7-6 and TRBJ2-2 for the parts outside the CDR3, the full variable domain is GAGVSQSPRYKVTKRGQDVALRCDPISGHVSLYWYRQALGQGPEFLTYFNYEAQQDKSGLPNDRFSAERPEGSISTLTIQRTEQRDSAMYRCASSLRAGDRELFFGEGSRLTVL.